One sample yielded the 20 T cell receptor beta chains listed below, sequenced in a study of T cells in localized non-small cell lung cancer. TCRdb keeps only in-frame clones here, not all; method: immunoSEQ multiplex PCR. The table lists about 1,500 clones, approximately 24% of them singletons. The sequenced sample was normal lung tissue next to the tumor, obtained before any cancer treatment. All receptors come from a female donor older than 55 with stage I squamous cell lung carcinoma.

The V gene is TRBV10-2, the J gene TRBJ2-2, with D possibly TRBD1 on 5 matching bases. The CDR3 consists of 14 residues. The germline gives CDR1 WSHSY, CDR2 SAAADI. V was pared by 7 bases and J by 0 bases, with 9 bases between. The CDR3 DNA follows: TGCGCCAGCATAGGACAAGCGAACACCGGGGAGCTGTTTTTT. Translated, it gives CASIGQANTGELFF.

This clone was counted between two and nine times. The chain recombines TRBV11-3 with TRBJ1-1; weak D call: TRBD1 (5 bases). The V end was cut by 5 bases, the J end by 3 bases, with 19 bases between. CDR3 length: 16 amino acids. CDR1 is SGHNT, CDR2 YENEEA, per germline. CDR3 nucleotide sequence: TGTGCCAGCAGCGTCGAAGGGGTACGGGTGCACACTGAAGCTTTCTTT. Translating gives CASSVEGVRVHTEAFF.

The gene calls are TRBV19 and TRBJ1-1; possibly TRBD1 for D (5 bases). Trimming shortened V by 8 bases and J by 0 bases, and 13 bases separated the two germline ends. The CDR3 spans 14 residues. Germline V gene sequence: CDR1 LNHDA, CDR2 SQIVND (reference sequence). The CDR3 is CASGKGPLNTEAFF. In DNA form, the CDR3 reads TGTGCCAGTGGTAAGGGGCCGTTGAACACTGAAGCTTTCTTT.

The chain employs TRBV18 and TRBJ1-2, with D unclear. The CDR3 loop spans 13 amino acids. V shed 3 bases and J shed 7 bases, with 12 bases lying between them. Germline V gene lookup returns CDR1 KGHSH and CDR2 LQKENI. The CDR3 region is CASSPRTASGYTF. DNA of the CDR3: TGTGCCAGCTCACCCCGGACGGCCAGTGGCTACACCTTC.

For this clone: The CDR3 end is not reached by the read, which stops 1 residue before it; the germline J gene fills it in. The chain uses TRBV10-3 and TRBJ2-1; TRBD2 might be the D (5 bases). The germline V gene has CDR1 ENHRY and CDR2 SYGVKD. Trimming left V 0 bases short and J 7 bases short, with 13 bases between. The CDR3 has 15 residues. CDR3 DNA, as far as it was read: TGTGCCATCAGTGAGTCGGTAGGGAGTCAAAATGAGCAGTTC. Translating gives CAISESVGSQNEQF. The entire CDR3 is CAISESVGSQNEQFF.

The chain is built from TRBV5-1 and TRBJ2-1, with 7 bases lining up with TRBD1. The CDR3 loop spans 14 amino acids. Germline CDR1 SGHRS, CDR2 YFSETQ. The J segment lost 3 bases and the V segment lost 5 bases, leaving 5 bases of the junction unmatched. The CDR3 protein is CASSTGTDYNEQFF. CDR3 bases: TGCGCCAGCAGTACCGGGACAGACTACAATGAGCAGTTCTTC.

This clone was recorded a few times. The J gene is TRBJ2-1, the V gene TRBV6-8, with D tentatively TRBD1 or TRBD2 (5 bases each). Germline V gene data show CDR1 as MNHGY and CDR2 as SAAAGT. Trimming shortened V by 2 bases and J by 10 bases, and 12 bases separated the two germline ends. The CDR3 runs 13 residues. As DNA, the CDR3 is TGTGCCAGCAGTTACCGGGACGCCAGGGAGCAGTTCTTC. Its protein product is CASSYRDAREQFF.

In its sample, this clone was seen a few times. V usage is TRBV11-3 and J usage is TRBJ1-1, with a tentative D call TRBD1 (6 bases). The ends were cut back, 3 bases at V and 5 bases at J, with 13 bases in the middle. CDR3 length: 14 amino acids. Germline CDR1 is SGHNT and CDR2 is YENEEA. CDR3: CASSLWGADTEAFF. In nucleotides, the CDR3 is TGTGCCAGCAGCTTGTGGGGGGCGGATACTGAAGCTTTCTTT.

The chain couples TRBV7-5 to TRBJ1-5. TRBV7-5 is marked as a pseudogene. CDR3 length equals 16 residues. In DNA form, the CDR3 reads TGTGCCAGCAGTACTAGCGGGGACAGAGGCAATCAGCCCCAGCATTTT. Protein: CASSTSGDRGNQPQHF.

By frequency in the sample, this clone is medium-sized (0.01 to 0.1%). This sequence joins TRBV9 and TRBJ1-1; no clear D. Looked up from germline, CDR1 is SGDLS and CDR2 is YYNGEE. Trimming took off 4 bases at V and 7 bases at J, with 14 bases between the two ends. This CDR3 region has 13 residues. CDR3 DNA: TGTGCCAGCAGCTACCGAGCGGAGGGTGAAGCTTTCTTT. It specifies CASSYRAEGEAFF.

This sequence joins TRBV6-8 and TRBJ1-2; 11 nucleotides agree with TRBD1. The CDR3 has 16 residues. Per germline, CDR1 MNHGY and CDR2 SAAAGT. J gave up 4 bases and V 2 bases, and 6 bases lay outside the gene matches. The CDR3 DNA sequence: TGTGCCAGCAGTTACAGCGGACAGGGGGCAGGCTATGGCTACACCTTC. Translated: CASSYSGQGAGYGYTF.

The table lists this clone with a count of one. The rearrangement uses TRBV15 and TRBJ1-1; D is ambiguous. Germline assignment: CDR1 LNHNV and CDR2 YYDKDF (reference sequence). CDR3 size: 15 residues. V lost 3 bases to trimming and J lost 7 bases, with 18 bases between them. The CDR3 sequence: CATSSLGGEGREAFF. CDR3 in DNA: TGTGCCACCAGCAGTCTGGGCGGCGAAGGCCGTGAAGCTTTCTTT.

This clone is labeled medium-sized. This chain links TRBV11-3 with TRBJ2-2; the D is unclear. The CDR3 contains 16 residues. V dropped 7 bases and J dropped 1 base, with 16 bases sitting between them. Germline V gives CDR1 SGHNT, CDR2 YENEEA. CDR3 bases: TGTGCCAGCATTATCGCTAGGACCCTGAACACCGGGGAGCTGTTTTTT. It encodes CASIIARTLNTGELFF.

This clone was observed once. The rearrangement uses TRBV10-2 and TRBJ2-4, with TRBD1 identical over 12 bases. This CDR3 is built from 16 residues. The V gene end was trimmed by 0 bases and the J gene end by 6 bases; junction bases not matched to a gene: 3. CDR1 is WSHSY, CDR2 SAAADI, per germline. CDR3 sequence reads: CASSESGTGGANIQYF. CDR3 DNA sequence: TGCGCCAGCAGTGAGTCCGGGACAGGGGGCGCAAACATTCAGTACTTC.

V is TRBV6-8 and J is TRBJ1-3; D gene ambiguous. Trimming took 2 bases from V and 0 from J, leaving 2 bases between them. There are 13 residues in the CDR3. In germline, CDR1 is MNHGY, CDR2 SAAAGT. CDR3 region: CASSYSSGNTIYF. In nucleotides, the CDR3 is TGTGCCAGCAGTTACAGCTCTGGAAACACCATATATTTT.

Relative to its sample, this clone is medium-sized. The V and J genes are TRBV11-3 and TRBJ2-1; D possibly uses TRBD1 or TRBD2 (5 bases each). Trimming removed 1 base at V and 7 bases at J, with 14 bases between. Germline values: CDR1 SGHNT, CDR2 YENEEA. This CDR3 is 15 amino acids long. CDR3 nucleotide sequence: TGTGCCAGCAGCTTAGTAATGGGACCTTGGAATGAGCAGTTCTTC. It is translated as CASSLVMGPWNEQFF.

By sample share, this clone is large. This sequence joins TRBV6-1 and TRBJ1-2; D is uncertain. Per germline, CDR1 MNHNS and CDR2 SASEGT. This CDR3 spans 17 amino acids. Trimming took off 0 bases at V and 1 base at J, with 15 bases between the two ends. The CDR3 reads CASSEAIPGEYNYGYTF. For the CDR3, the DNA is TGTGCCAGCAGTGAAGCTATACCAGGAGAGTATAACTATGGCTACACCTTC.

The chain links TRBV6-7 to TRBJ2-7, with D tentatively TRBD1 (5 bases). TRBV6-7 is known as an ORF, though its function is uncertain. The CDR3 contains 11 residues. The CDR3 DNA sequence: TGTGCAGTCAGGGAAAACTACGAGCAGTACTTC. It yields the protein CAVRENYEQYF.

The V gene is TRBV5-1, the J gene TRBJ2-6, with 9 bases matching TRBD1. Germline values: CDR1 SGHRS, CDR2 YFSETQ. The CDR3 loop spans 18 amino acids. V lost 4 bases, J lost 3 bases, and 11 bases stayed unmatched. CDR3 coding DNA: TGCGCCAGCAGCAGCTCCGGGACAGGGTTTTATGGGGCCAACGTCCTGACTTTC. Amino acids: CASSSSGTGFYGANVLTF.

The chain has TRBV11-3 and TRBJ1-2; D remains unclear. Looked up from germline, CDR1 is SGHNT and CDR2 is YENEEA. CDR3 size: 14 residues. The V gene lost 1 base and the J gene lost 4 bases, with 10 bases spanning the gap. CDR3 amino acids: CASSLGSPGYGYTF. CDR3 nucleotides: TGTGCCAGCAGCTTAGGCTCCCCGGGCTATGGCTACACCTTC.